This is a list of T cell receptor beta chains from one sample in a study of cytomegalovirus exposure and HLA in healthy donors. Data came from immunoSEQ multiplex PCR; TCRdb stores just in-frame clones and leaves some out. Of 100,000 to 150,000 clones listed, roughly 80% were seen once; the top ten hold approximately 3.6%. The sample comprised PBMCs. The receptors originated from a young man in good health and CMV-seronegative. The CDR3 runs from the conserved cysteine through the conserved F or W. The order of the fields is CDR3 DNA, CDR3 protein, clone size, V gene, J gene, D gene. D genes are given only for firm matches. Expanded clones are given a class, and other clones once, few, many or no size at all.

CDR3nt: TGTGCCAGCAGTGAAGAAACAGGGTCCAATCAGCCCCAGCATTTT
CDR3aa: CASSEETGSNQPQHF
abundance: -
v_gene: TRBV6-1
j_gene: TRBJ1-5
d_gene: -

CDR3nt: TGTGCCAGCAGCCAGCGAGGAACTGAAGCTTTCTTT
CDR3aa: CASSQRGTEAFF
abundance: -
v_gene: TRBV14
j_gene: TRBJ1-1
d_gene: -

CDR3nt: TGTGCTAGTGGGACAGGGGGTCTCTCCTACAATGAGCAGTTCTTC
CDR3aa: CASGTGGLSYNEQFF
abundance: -
v_gene: TRBV12-5
j_gene: TRBJ2-1
d_gene: TRBD1

CDR3nt: TGTGCCAGCGGAACTACAGGGGGCGGCTATGGCTACACCTTC
CDR3aa: CASGTTGGGYGYTF
abundance: -
v_gene: TRBV6-6
j_gene: TRBJ1-2
d_gene: TRBD1

CDR3nt: TGTGCCAGCAGCGTAGTAGCTGACGGGACAGGGGACCTCCGGCAGTACTTC
CDR3aa: CASSVVADGTGDLRQYF
abundance: -
v_gene: TRBV9
j_gene: TRBJ2-7
d_gene: TRBD1

CDR3nt: TGTGCCAGCAGGGGAGCGGCACCCTCCTACGAGCAGTACTTC
CDR3aa: CASRGAAPSYEQYF
abundance: -
v_gene: TRBV28
j_gene: TRBJ2-7
d_gene: -

CDR3nt: TGTGCCTGGAGAGTAATAGCGGGGGTTCAAGATACGCAGTATTTT
CDR3aa: CAWRVIAGVQDTQYF
abundance: few
v_gene: TRBV30
j_gene: TRBJ2-3
d_gene: TRBD2

CDR3nt: TGTGCCAGCAGTGAACTTTTGAACACCGGGGAGCTGTTTTTT
CDR3aa: CASSELLNTGELFF
abundance: -
v_gene: TRBV2
j_gene: TRBJ2-2
d_gene: -

CDR3nt: TGTGCCAGCAGCGGACAGGGGGCAGGTGAAAAACTGTTTTTT
CDR3aa: CASSGQGAGEKLFF
abundance: -
v_gene: TRBV6-1
j_gene: TRBJ1-4
d_gene: TRBD1

CDR3nt: TGTGCCAGCAGCCGTAGGACAGGGAGTAGGCAAGAGACCCAGTACTTC
CDR3aa: CASSRRTGSRQETQYF
abundance: -
v_gene: TRBV11-3
j_gene: TRBJ2-5
d_gene: TRBD1

CDR3nt: TGTGCCTCTACCGGGACAGGGTCGACTAGCGAGCAGTACTTC
CDR3aa: CASTGTGSTSEQYF
abundance: -
v_gene: TRBV30
j_gene: TRBJ2-7
d_gene: TRBD1

CDR3nt: TGTGCCAGCAGCGTAGGGCCGGGACAGAACACTGAAGCTTTCTTT
CDR3aa: CASSVGPGQNTEAFF
abundance: -
v_gene: TRBV9
j_gene: TRBJ1-1
d_gene: -

CDR3nt: TGCAGCGCTTTCAGGGGACAGGGGTACAATGAGCAGTTCTTC
CDR3aa: CSAFRGQGYNEQFF
abundance: -
v_gene: TRBV29-1
j_gene: TRBJ2-1
d_gene: TRBD1

CDR3nt: TGTGCCAGCGCCCAGCGGGTGGGCTATGGCTACACCTTC
CDR3aa: CASAQRVGYGYTF
abundance: -
v_gene: TRBV5-4
j_gene: TRBJ1-2
d_gene: -

CDR3nt: TGTGCCAGCAGCTTCGGACAGGGGATAGATACGCAGTATTTT
CDR3aa: CASSFGQGIDTQYF
abundance: -
v_gene: TRBV5-4
j_gene: TRBJ2-3
d_gene: TRBD1

CDR3nt: TGTGCCAGCAGCTTGTCAGGACCAGGGTCAAGCGAAAAACTGTTTTTT
CDR3aa: CASSLSGPGSSEKLFF
abundance: -
v_gene: TRBV5-4
j_gene: TRBJ1-4
d_gene: -

CDR3nt: TGCAGCTCCCCAGACAGGGCCGGAAAACTGTTTTTT
CDR3aa: CSSPDRAGKLFF
abundance: few
v_gene: TRBV29-1
j_gene: TRBJ1-4
d_gene: TRBD1

CDR3nt: TGTGCCAGCGGGAGAGGTGAACTCACGGACGAGCAGTACTTC
CDR3aa: CASGRGELTDEQYF
abundance: -
v_gene: TRBV2
j_gene: TRBJ2-7
d_gene: -

CDR3nt: TGCGCCAGCAGCTTACCGACAGCCGGGGGGAGCATGAACACTGAAGCTTTCTTT
CDR3aa: CASSLPTAGGSMNTEAFF
abundance: -
v_gene: TRBV5-1
j_gene: TRBJ1-1
d_gene: -

CDR3nt: TGTGCCACCATGACCCTAGCGGGGGCTAAGAATGAGCAGTTCTTC
CDR3aa: CATMTLAGAKNEQFF
abundance: -
v_gene: TRBV2
j_gene: TRBJ2-1
d_gene: TRBD2

CDR3nt: TGTGCCAGCAGACCCATCGGAGGGACCCGACTCGAGCAGTACTTC
CDR3aa: CASRPIGGTRLEQYF
abundance: -
v_gene: TRBV6-5
j_gene: TRBJ2-7
d_gene: -

CDR3nt: TGTGCCAGTAGTATAACAGGGGTGGGCACTGAAGCTTTCTTT
CDR3aa: CASSITGVGTEAFF
abundance: once
v_gene: TRBV19
j_gene: TRBJ1-1
d_gene: TRBD1

CDR3nt: TGTGCTATTGAGGGGAACACTGAAGCTTTCTTT
CDR3aa: CAIEGNTEAFF
abundance: -
v_gene: TRBV30
j_gene: TRBJ1-1
d_gene: -

CDR3nt: TGTGCCAGCAGTCAAGGGACTAGCGGGACCGGGGAGCTGTTTTTT
CDR3aa: CASSQGTSGTGELFF
abundance: -
v_gene: TRBV27
j_gene: TRBJ2-2
d_gene: TRBD2

CDR3nt: TGTGCCAGCACCCTATCCCGAGCGGGAGTTGGGGAGCAGTTCTTC
CDR3aa: CASTLSRAGVGEQFF
abundance: -
v_gene: TRBV6-5
j_gene: TRBJ2-1
d_gene: TRBD2

CDR3nt: TGTGCCGTTCTACCGGACAAACAAATCTATGGCTACACCTTC
CDR3aa: CAVLPDKQIYGYTF
abundance: -
v_gene: TRBV28
j_gene: TRBJ1-2
d_gene: -

CDR3nt: TGCGCCAGCAGCCGACAAGGGGGTGAAAAACTGTTTTTT
CDR3aa: CASSRQGGEKLFF
abundance: -
v_gene: TRBV4-3
j_gene: TRBJ1-4
d_gene: -

CDR3nt: TGTGCCAGTAGTAAGAGTCCCAATGAGCAGTTCTTC
CDR3aa: CASSKSPNEQFF
abundance: -
v_gene: TRBV19
j_gene: TRBJ2-1
d_gene: -

CDR3nt: TGCGCCAGCAGCCAGACAGGGGCCTCCTACAATGAGCAGTTCTTC
CDR3aa: CASSQTGASYNEQFF
abundance: -
v_gene: TRBV5-1
j_gene: TRBJ2-1
d_gene: TRBD1

CDR3nt: TGCGCCAGCAGCCTTGGGGCGGGGGGGGCCAACGTCCTGACTTTC
CDR3aa: CASSLGAGGANVLTF
abundance: -
v_gene: TRBV5-1
j_gene: TRBJ2-6
d_gene: -

CDR3nt: TGTGCCAGCATGAACAGGCCGGGACAGTATATTCGCAATGAAAAACTGTTTTTT
CDR3aa: CASMNRPGQYIRNEKLFF
abundance: -
v_gene: TRBV2
j_gene: TRBJ1-4
d_gene: TRBD1

CDR3nt: TGTGCCAGCAGTCCGCGGGACAGGGCAAGCTCCTACGAGCAGTACTTC
CDR3aa: CASSPRDRASSYEQYF
abundance: -
v_gene: TRBV28
j_gene: TRBJ2-7
d_gene: TRBD1